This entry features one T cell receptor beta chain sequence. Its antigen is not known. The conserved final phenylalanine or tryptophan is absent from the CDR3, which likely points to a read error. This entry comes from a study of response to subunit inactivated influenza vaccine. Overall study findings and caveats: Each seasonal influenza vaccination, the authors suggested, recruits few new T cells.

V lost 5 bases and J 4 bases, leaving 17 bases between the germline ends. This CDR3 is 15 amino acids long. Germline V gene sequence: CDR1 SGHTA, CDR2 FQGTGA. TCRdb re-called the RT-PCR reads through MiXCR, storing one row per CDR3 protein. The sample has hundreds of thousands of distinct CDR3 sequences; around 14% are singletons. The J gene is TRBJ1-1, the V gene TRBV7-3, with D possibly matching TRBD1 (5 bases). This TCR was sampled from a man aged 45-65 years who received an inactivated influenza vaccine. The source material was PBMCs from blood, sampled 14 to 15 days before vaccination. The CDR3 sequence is CASSLEDAQGTEAFI. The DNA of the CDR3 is TGTGCCAGCAGCCTAGAGGACGCCCAGGGCACTGAAGCTTTCATT.